This T cell receptor (beta chain) was identified in a study of CXCR3-negative and CXCR3-positive naive CD8 T cells. With respect to this clonotype: Its specificity is not known.

TRB cDNA was prepared as libraries by UMI-labeled 5' RACE. TCRdb re-called the 5' RACE reads; one entry per CDR3 protein, DNA not given. This table lists about 57,000 distinct CDR3 sequences. Overall study results and limits: Naive cells that were CXCR3-positive had more hydrophobic TRB CDR3s (compared with CXCR3-negative naive cells).

The CDR3 consists of 15 residues. Germline assignment: CDR1 SEHNR and CDR2 FQNEAQ (reference sequence). The origin of this receptor is a human donor in good health. Some clones in this sample may be carry-over from other donors' samples. The J gene is TRBJ1-3, the V gene TRBV7-9. Material for sequencing was naive CXCR3+ CD8+ T cells from blood. This sample's subset: CD45RO-CCR7+CD27+CD95- naive CD8+ T cells expressing CXCR3 (TNR3+). The CDR3 here is CASSFPGHSGNTIYF.